This T cell receptor beta chain comes out of a study of siplizumab effects on memory and regulatory T cells. The V end was cut by 0 bases, the J end by 2 bases, with 10 bases between. The germline CDR1 and CDR2 sequences are SNHLY and FYNNEI. The CDR3 is made up of 15 amino acids. TCRdb keeps only in-frame clones here, not all; method: immunoSEQ multiplex PCR. The data contain some 110,000 clones, about 95% of them singletons. The chain combines TRBV2 with TRBJ2-5; perhaps TRBD1 as D (5 bases). This sequence originates from a human donor in good health. The source material was non-Treg CD4+ T cells sorted from blood. This chain's CDR3 is CASSEAVGRQETQYF. Here the CDR3 DNA reads TGTGCCAGCAGTGAAGCGGTGGGGCGTCAAGAGACCCAGTACTTC.